The 17 T cell receptor beta chains listed next were all sequenced from one sample in a study of blood T cell repertoires in COVID-19. Assay used: immunoSEQ multiplex PCR; TCRdb lists only in-frame clones, some missing. The sample consists of fewer than 350,000 clones, just under 90% of them appearing once. Sequencing used PBMCs or T cells enriched from blood (not recorded which). These receptor sequences come from a woman aged 25-40 years with acute COVID-19.

This chain connects TRBV28 to TRBJ1-1, with 8 bases lining up with TRBD1. V lost 6 bases, J lost 12 bases, and 6 bases stayed unmatched. Germline V gene data show CDR1 as MDHEN and CDR2 as SYDVKM. CDR3 length: 11 amino acids. CDR3 in DNA: TGTGCCAGCAGCCCGACAGGGGCCCCTTTCTTT. Amino acid sequence: CASSPTGAPFF.

The sample holds one count of this clone. The V call is TRBV21-1, the J call TRBJ2-2; whether TRBD2, the table's D call, matches the DNA was not checked. TRBV21-1 is assigned pseudogene status. The CDR3 spans 17 residues. CDR3 residues: CASTYPPGLAGAGELFF. In nucleotides, the CDR3 is TGTGCCAGCACCTACCCCCCGGGACTAGCGGGAGCCGGGGAGCTGTTTTTT.

This chain joins TRBV3-1 (or the pseudogene TRBV3-2) and TRBJ2-7, with a possible D match to TRBD1 (5 bases). V lost 4 bases and J lost 3, with 10 bases in between. The CDR3 has 13 residues. Germline CDR1 reads LGHDT; CDR2 reads YNNKEL (reference sequence). CDR3 amino acids: CASSLDTIYEQYF. CDR3 coding DNA: TGTGCCAGCAGCCTGGACACCATCTACGAGCAGTACTTC.

The chain recombines TRBV9 with TRBJ2-1; 8 bases fit TRBD2. The junction had 8 bases not matched to a gene; V was cut back by 4 bases and J by 2 bases. Germline V gene data show CDR1 as SGDLS and CDR2 as YYNGEE. The length of the CDR3 is 16 residues. CDR3 in DNA: TGTGCCAGCAGCCCCCCTAGCGGGCCAACCTACAATGAGCAGTTCTTC. It specifies CASSPPSGPTYNEQFF.

J is TRBJ1-1 and V is TRBV5-8; D is unresolved. The CDR3 runs to 14 residues. Trimming removed 4 bases at V and 0 bases at J, with 10 bases between. Germline V gene sequence: CDR1 SGHTS, CDR2 YDEGEE. CDR3 DNA: TGTGCCAGCAGCCGAAGTCGGTTGAACACTGAAGCTTTCTTT. This encodes CASSRSRLNTEAFF.

This chain links TRBV27 with TRBJ2-7, with 12 bases matching TRBD2. The CDR3 spans 18 residues. In germline, CDR1 is MNHEY, CDR2 SMNVEV (reference sequence). The junction had 13 bases not matched to a gene; V was cut back by 2 bases and J by 5 bases. CDR3 sequence: CASSLIPSGRASRHEQYF. For the CDR3, the DNA is TGTGCCAGCAGTTTAATTCCTAGCGGGAGGGCCTCCCGTCACGAGCAGTACTTC.

This chain joins TRBV7-2 and TRBJ2-7, with 9 bases identical to TRBD1. The length of the CDR3 is 16 residues. Trimming took 0 bases from V and 0 from J; bases not matched to a gene: 3. From germline, CDR1 is SGHTA and CDR2 FQGNSA. This chain's CDR3 is CASSLAGQGSSYEQYF. DNA of the CDR3: TGTGCCAGCAGCTTAGCGGGACAGGGCAGCTCCTACGAGCAGTACTTC.

The chain combines TRBV18 with TRBJ2-7, with 10 bases matching TRBD1. The J segment lost 7 bases and the V segment lost 3 bases, leaving 6 bases of the junction unmatched. The germline gives CDR1 KGHSH, CDR2 LQKENI. The length of the CDR3 is 14 residues. The CDR3 loop is CASSPADRGLEQYF. The CDR3 DNA reads as TGTGCCAGCTCACCCGCTGACAGGGGGCTTGAGCAGTACTTC.

The chain carries TRBV3-1 (or the pseudogene TRBV3-2) and TRBJ1-2; 9 bases are a match to TRBD1. CDR1 is LGHDT and CDR2 is YNNKEL in the germline V gene (reference sequence). After removal of 0 bases from V and 5 bases from J, the junction contained 7 bases not matched to a gene. The CDR3 loop spans 16 amino acids. The CDR3, as DNA: TGTGCCAGCAGCCAAGAGGACAGGGGCACCCGGTATGGCTACACCTTC. Protein: CASSQEDRGTRYGYTF.

CDR3 nucleotide sequence: TGTGCCAGCAACCACCGCGTATTAAGCTCCTACAATGAGCAGTTCTTC. As protein: CASNHRVLSSYNEQFF. The genes are TRBV2 and TRBJ2-1, with D hard to call. The CDR3 has 16 amino acids. V lost 7 bases to trimming and J lost 0 bases, with 16 bases between them. Germline V gene lookup returns CDR1 SNHLY and CDR2 FYNNEI.

This sequence joins TRBV27 and TRBJ2-3; the D is unclear. Trimming left V 7 bases short and J 6 bases short, with 11 bases between. Germline V gives CDR1 MNHEY, CDR2 SMNVEV (reference sequence). This CDR3 comprises 12 residues. The CDR3: CASTSGFDTQYF. In DNA, the CDR3 is TGTGCCAGCACTTCCGGTTTCGATACGCAGTATTTT.

The table lists this clone with a count of one. The V and J genes are TRBV28 and TRBJ1-1; unclear D gene. Germline V CDR1 and CDR2: MDHEN, SYDVKM. Trimming shortened V by 5 bases and J by 6 bases, and 22 bases separated the two germline ends. This CDR3 has 16 residues. As DNA, the CDR3 is TGTGCCAGCAGTCCCCAGGTTTCCTTGCTCGTTCCTGAAGCTTTCTTT. It is translated as CASSPQVSLLVPEAFF.

This chain links TRBV6-5 with TRBJ1-1, with TRBD1 identical over 11 bases. The CDR3 runs 14 residues. Germline CDR1 is MNHEY and CDR2 is SVGAGI. V trimming: 5 bases; J trimming: 10 bases; junction bases outside the gene matches: 9. CDR3 residues: CASSTGTGGRGAFF. The CDR3 coding sequence is TGTGCCAGCAGTACCGGGACAGGGGGGAGAGGAGCTTTCTTT.

The rearrangement joins TRBV24-1 to TRBJ2-1; 7 nucleotides agree with TRBD2. J lost 2 bases, V lost 6 bases, and 6 bases had no gene match. CDR3 length: 15 amino acids. Germline CDR1 is KGHDR and CDR2 is SFDVKD. This CDR3 is CATSFTSAPYNEQFF. The CDR3 coding sequence is TGTGCCACCAGTTTTACTAGCGCCCCCTACAATGAGCAGTTCTTC.

To note about this clone: Other DNA sequences within the sample encode an identical CDR3. The CDR3 bases are TGCGCCAGCAGCTCACAGGGTACCGGAAACACCATATATTTT. Translated: CASSSQGTGNTIYF. The V and J genes are TRBV5-1 and TRBJ1-3; possible D gene TRBD1, 6 bases. CDR3 length equals 14 residues. V shed 3 bases and J shed 4 bases, with 11 bases lying between them. Germline V gene data show CDR1 as SGHRS and CDR2 as YFSETQ. Supplemented by reference TRBV5-1 and TRBJ1-3, the full variable domain reads KAGVTQTPRYLIKTRGQQVTLSCSPISGHRSVSWYQQTPGQGLQFLFEYFSETQRNKGNFPGRFSGRQFSNSRSEMNVSTLELGDSALYLCASSSQGTGNTIYFGEGSWLTVV.

There are a few counts of this clone. The chain couples TRBV27 to TRBJ1-6; TRBD1 matches 11 bases. This CDR3 is 15 amino acids long. Germline lookup yields CDR1 MNHEY and CDR2 SMNVEV (reference sequence). Unmatched junction bases numbered 5, after V lost 4 bases and J lost 9 bases. The CDR3 DNA reads TGTGCCAGCAGTTCCGGGACAGGGGGTAGTTCACCCCTCCACTTT. It translates to CASSSGTGGSSPLHF.

This chain connects TRBV30 to TRBJ2-7; 7 nucleotides line up with TRBD2. The CDR3 is made up of 13 amino acids. After removal of 0 bases from V and 5 bases from J, the junction contained 4 bases not matched to a gene. From germline, CDR1 is GTSNPN and CDR2 SVGIG (reference sequence). The CDR3 sequence is CAWSVTGGNEQYF. CDR3 in DNA: TGTGCCTGGAGTGTTACGGGGGGAAACGAGCAGTACTTC.